The clone carrying this TCR beta chain was detected once. Its antigen is not known. The TCRbeta library incorporated unique molecular identifiers. TCRdb re-called the PCR reads with MiXCR, one entry per CDR3 protein. The table lists about 1,000,000 distinct CDR3 sequences, roughly 31% of them singletons. V lost 4 bases to trimming and J lost 3 bases; unmatched junction nucleotides: 8. The length of the CDR3 is 15 residues. Germline V gene lookup returns CDR1 SGHDT and CDR2 YYEEEE. The record originates from a study of T-cell reconstitution after alpha-beta-depleted transplantation in children. Study results and limitations: By about two months after transplant, alpha-beta T cells reportedly arose from several hundred graft clones that had expanded. At one year after transplant, newly produced T cells mostly accounted for T-cell counts and diversity. Several patients had high TCRbeta diversity at day 60; it came from surviving recipient T cells and thymic progenitors.

Here the sequenced sample was PBMCs, mostly from graft donor cells, taken 360 days after TCRalphabeta/CD19-depleted stem cell transplant. This TCR came from a boy under three years old who had a stem cell transplant for SCID, so the T cells may come from the graft donor. The genes are TRBV5-6 and TRBJ1-2, with TRBD1 matching over 8 bases. DNA for the CDR3: TGTGCCAGCAGCACCGGACAGGGCCATGACTATGGCTACACCTTC. This encodes CASSTGQGHDYGYTF.